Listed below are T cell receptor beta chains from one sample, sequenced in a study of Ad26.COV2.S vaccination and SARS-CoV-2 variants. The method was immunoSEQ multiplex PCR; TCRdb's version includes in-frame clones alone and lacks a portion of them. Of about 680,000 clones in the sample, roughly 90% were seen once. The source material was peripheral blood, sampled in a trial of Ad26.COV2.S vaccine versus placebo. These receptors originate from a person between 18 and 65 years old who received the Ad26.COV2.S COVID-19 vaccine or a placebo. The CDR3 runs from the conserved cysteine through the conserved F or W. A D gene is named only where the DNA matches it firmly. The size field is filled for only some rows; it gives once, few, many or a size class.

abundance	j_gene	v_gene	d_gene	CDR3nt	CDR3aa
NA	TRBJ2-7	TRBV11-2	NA	TGTGCCAGGTCGGGGGGCAGGGCCTACGAGCAGTACTTC	CARSGGRAYEQYF
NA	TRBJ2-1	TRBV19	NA	TGTGCCAGTAGTATCTTCGGGACCTACAATGAGCAGTTCTTC	CASSIFGTYNEQFF
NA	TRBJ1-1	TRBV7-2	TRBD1	TGTGCCAGCAGCCCCCGACAGGGAGCTGAAGCTTTCTTT	CASSPRQGAEAFF
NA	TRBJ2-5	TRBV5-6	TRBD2	TGTGCCAGCAGCTTGGCCTTGGGAACTAGCGGGATACTTGAAGGGACCCAGTACTTC	CASSLALGTSGILEGTQYF
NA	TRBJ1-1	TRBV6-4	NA	TGTGCCAGCAGTGACCCCCCCGATAACACTGAAGCTTTCTTT	CASSDPPDNTEAFF
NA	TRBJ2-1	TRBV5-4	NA	TGTGCCAGCAGCTTGGTAGCGTTTGATGAGCAGTTCTTC	CASSLVAFDEQFF
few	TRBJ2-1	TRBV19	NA	TGTGCCAGTAGTATCGCGTCGACAGTCTCCCCCTGGTATGAGCAGTTCTTC	CASSIASTVSPWYEQFF
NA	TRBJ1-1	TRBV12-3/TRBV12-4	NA	TGTGCCAGCAGTTTGGATGGCACTGAAGCTTTCTTT	CASSLDGTEAFF
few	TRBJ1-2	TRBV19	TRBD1	TGTGCCAGTAGTAACCGACAGGGGGAAGGCTACACCTTC	CASSNRQGEGYTF
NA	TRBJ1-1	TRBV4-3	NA	TGCGCCAGCAGCCGCTTCCGAGCCTCAGGCACTGAAGCTTTCTTT	CASSRFRASGTEAFF
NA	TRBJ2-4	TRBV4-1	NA	TGCGCCAGCAGCCAAGAGGAGATAAGAGCCAAAAACATTCAGTACTTC	CASSQEEIRAKNIQYF
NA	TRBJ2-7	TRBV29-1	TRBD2	TGCAGCGTTGAAGGTCTGGGGACTAGACCCTACGAGCAGTACTTC	CSVEGLGTRPYEQYF
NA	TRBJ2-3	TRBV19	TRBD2	TGTGCCAGTAGTAGAAGGACTAGCGAGACCACAGATACGCAGTATTTT	CASSRRTSETTDTQYF
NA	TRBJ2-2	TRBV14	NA	TGTGCCAGCAGCCAAGGGGGGCTGAACACCGGGGAGCTGTTTTTT	CASSQGGLNTGELFF
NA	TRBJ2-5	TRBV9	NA	TGTGCCAGCAGCGTTAGCGAATTCCAAGAGACCCAGTACTTC	CASSVSEFQETQYF
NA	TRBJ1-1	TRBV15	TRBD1	TGTGCCACCAGCAAAGGCGACGGGACAGGTCTCATGAACACTGAAGCTTTCTTT	CATSKGDGTGLMNTEAFF
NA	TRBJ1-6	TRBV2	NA	TGTGCCAGACGAGTGTTGACCAATTCACCCCTCCACTTT	CARRVLTNSPLHF
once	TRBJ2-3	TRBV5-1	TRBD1	TGCGCCAGCAAGACAGGGGGCGCGGGCACAGATACGCAGTATTTT	CASKTGGAGTDTQYF
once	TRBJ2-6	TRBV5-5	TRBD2	TGTGCCAGCAGCTTGGTTGGGACTAGCGGTCTCTCTGGGGCCAACGTCCTGACTTTC	CASSLVGTSGLSGANVLTF
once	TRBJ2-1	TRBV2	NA	TGTGCCAGCAGCGGGAACAGGGCTCGAGACCTAGCTCGAGGCTCCTACAATGAGCAGTTCTTC	CASSGNRARDLARGSYNEQFF
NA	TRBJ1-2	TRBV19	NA	TGTGCCAGTAGGGACGGGCCTAGTCCCATCTATGGCTACACCTTC	CASRDGPSPIYGYTF
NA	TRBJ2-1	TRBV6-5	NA	TGTGCCAGCAGCTTGAACAATGAGCAGTTCTTC	CASSLNNEQFF
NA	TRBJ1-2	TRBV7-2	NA	TGTGCCAGCAGCTTAGAGGCTCAGCGAGCTAACTATGGCTACACCTTC	CASSLEAQRANYGYTF
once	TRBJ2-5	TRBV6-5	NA	TGTGCCAGCAGTTATCGACTAGGAAGGGAGACCCAGTACTTC	CASSYRLGRETQYF
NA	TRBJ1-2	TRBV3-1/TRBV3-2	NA	TGTGCCAGCACCGGGGACAACTTGAAAATCCAAGGCTACACCTTC	CASTGDNLKIQGYTF
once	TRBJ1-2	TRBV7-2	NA	TGTGCCAGCAGCTCATACGGGGGAAATGGCTACACCTTC	CASSSYGGNGYTF
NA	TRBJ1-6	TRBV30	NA	TGTGCCTGGAACGTCCTTAATTCACCCCTCCACTTT	CAWNVLNSPLHF
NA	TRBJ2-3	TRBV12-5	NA	TGTGCTAGTGGTTTGTGGGCCGGGACAACTAGCACAGATACGCAGTATTTT	CASGLWAGTTSTDTQYF
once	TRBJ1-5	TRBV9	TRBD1	TGTGCCAGCAGCGGTGGGACAGGGTCCAATCAGCCCCAGCATTTT	CASSGGTGSNQPQHF
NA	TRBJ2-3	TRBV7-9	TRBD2	TGTGCCAGCAGCTTGCCCTCAGAAGCGGGGGACGGGGATACGCAGTATTTT	CASSLPSEAGDGDTQYF
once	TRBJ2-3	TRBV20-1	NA	TGCAGTGCTAGTCTCCACAGTTCAGATACGCAGTATTTT	CSASLHSSDTQYF
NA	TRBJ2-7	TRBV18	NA	TGTGCCAGCTCACCCCTTGTCGGAACTTACGAGCAGTACTTC	CASSPLVGTYEQYF
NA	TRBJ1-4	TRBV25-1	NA	TGTGCCAGCAGTGAATGGGAGGGGGGCACTAATGAAAAACTGTTTTTT	CASSEWEGGTNEKLFF
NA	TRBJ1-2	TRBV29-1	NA	TGCAGCGTTGAGGATTCGGCAGGGTGGGGGTATGGCTACACCTTC	CSVEDSAGWGYGYTF
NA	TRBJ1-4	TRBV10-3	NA	TGTGCCATCAGTGAGTCGGGGTGGTCGCATGGGAAACTGTTTTTT	CAISESGWSHGKLFF
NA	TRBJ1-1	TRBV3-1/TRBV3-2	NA	TGTGCCAGCAGCCAAAACAGGGAAGCTTTCTTT	CASSQNREAFF
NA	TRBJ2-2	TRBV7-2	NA	TGTGCCAGCAGCTTATTTGGGACCGAGAACACCGGGGAGCTGTTTTTT	CASSLFGTENTGELFF
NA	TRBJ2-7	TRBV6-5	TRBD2	TGTGCCAGCAACAGCGGGGCCTCCTACGAGCAGTACTTC	CASNSGASYEQYF
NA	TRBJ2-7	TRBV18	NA	TGTGCCAGCTCACCAAGCAGACTCGAGCAGTACTTC	CASSPSRLEQYF
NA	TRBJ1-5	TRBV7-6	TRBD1	TGTGCCAGCAGCTTGGATACAGGGGTGGGTCAGCCCCAGCATTTT	CASSLDTGVGQPQHF
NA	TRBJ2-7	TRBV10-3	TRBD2	TGTGCCATCAGAGGACTAGCTAGCGTCGAGCAGTACTTC	CAIRGLASVEQYF
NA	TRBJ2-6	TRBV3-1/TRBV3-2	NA	TGTGCCAGCAGCCAAGTGGGGCAGGGAACTGGGGCCAACGTCCTGACTTTC	CASSQVGQGTGANVLTF
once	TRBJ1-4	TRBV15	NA	TGTGCCACCAGCAGAGATGGTAGGGATAATGAAAAACTGTTTTTT	CATSRDGRDNEKLFF
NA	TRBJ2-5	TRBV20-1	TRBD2	TGCAGTGCTAGTAGGCCTACTAGCGGGATTTTGGAGACCCAGTACTTC	CSASRPTSGILETQYF
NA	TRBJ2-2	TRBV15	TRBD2	TGTGCCACCAGCAGAGAGGCTAGCGGCACCGGGGAGCTGTTTTTT	CATSREASGTGELFF